Here is one T cell receptor beta chain with its context. Its antigen is not known. 60 Vbeta and 13 Jbeta primers were used in PCR. Original processing notes: Roughly 11 million shared chains were among roughly 81 million unique TCR beta chains counted in a later analysis. Assay used: immunoSEQ multiplex PCR; TCRdb lists only in-frame clones, some missing. The DNA was the basis for D and trimming; V, J and clone size are from that table. This repertoire shows some 120,000 clones, about four fifths found once; its top ten account for roughly 3.5%. This record comes from a study of cytomegalovirus exposure and HLA in healthy donors. The study's findings and limits: Sequencing likely caused a cluster of highly shared sequence variants. In terms of immune exposure information, only CMV serostatus was available. In a later analysis, a missense DCLRE1C variant was linked to TCR beta V- and J-gene trimming.

V was trimmed by 8 bases and J by 3 bases, leaving 14 bases between them. Germline values: CDR1 ENHRY, CDR2 SYGVKD. The CDR3 extends over 14 amino acids. This clonotype was sampled from a man aged 35 to 55 in good health and CMV-seronegative. The chain is built from TRBV10-3 and TRBJ2-1, with D possibly matching TRBD1 (7 bases). The sample comprised PBMCs. As DNA, the CDR3 is TGTGCCATCGTCGCGGGACAGAGCTACAATGAGCAGTTCTTC. It encodes CAIVAGQSYNEQFF.